Only a few counts were recorded for the clone carrying this T cell receptor (beta chain). Primed by a sample-barcoded 5' primer and a J-beta primer mix, a second PCR proceeded for about 7 to 11 cycles. Each cDNA molecule was tagged by a template-switch adaptor that had 12 random nucleotides. TCRdb redid the calling of the 5' RACE reads with MiXCR, one entry per CDR3 protein. The data hold around 820,000 distinct CDR3 sequences, with about 25% observed a single time. Germline CDR1 and CDR2: SGHTA and FQGNSA. The CDR3 extends over 12 amino acids. V shed 0 bases and J shed 11 bases, with 10 bases lying between them. The data are from a study of blood T cells in healthy people across ages. There were healthy Caucasian individuals from Russia, aged roughly 6 to 90, serving as donors. Each donor supplied approximately 10 milliliters of peripheral blood. This sample was also put to use in a study of T cells of mothers and their children. That study adds: TCR recombination output is shaped by thymic selection similarly in related and unrelated pairs.

J is TRBJ2-5 and V is TRBV7-2; D tentatively fits TRBD1 or TRBD2 (5 bases each). The specimen sequenced was blood. The sequence came from a boy younger than 18 in good health. The CDR3 region is CASSLALGVQYF. The CDR3 DNA sequence: TGTGCCAGCAGCTTAGCGCTGGGGGTGCAGTACTTC.